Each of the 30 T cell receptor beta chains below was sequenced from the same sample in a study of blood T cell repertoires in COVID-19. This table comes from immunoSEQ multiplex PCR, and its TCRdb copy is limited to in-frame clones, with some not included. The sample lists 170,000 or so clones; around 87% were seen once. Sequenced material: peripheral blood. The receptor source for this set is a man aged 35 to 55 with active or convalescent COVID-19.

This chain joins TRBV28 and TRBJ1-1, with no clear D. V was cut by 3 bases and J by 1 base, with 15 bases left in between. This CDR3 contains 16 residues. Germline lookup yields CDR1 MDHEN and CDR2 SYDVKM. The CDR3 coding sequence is TGTGCCAGCAGTTTCCCCTCCAGAACAGCGAACACTGAAGCTTTCTTT. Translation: CASSFPSRTANTEAFF.

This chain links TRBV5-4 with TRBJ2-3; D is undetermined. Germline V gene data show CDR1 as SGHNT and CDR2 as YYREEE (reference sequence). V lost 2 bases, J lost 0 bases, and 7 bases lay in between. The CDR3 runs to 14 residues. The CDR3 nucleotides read TGTGCCAGCAGCTTAGCAGGAAGCACAGATACGCAGTATTTT. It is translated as CASSLAGSTDTQYF.

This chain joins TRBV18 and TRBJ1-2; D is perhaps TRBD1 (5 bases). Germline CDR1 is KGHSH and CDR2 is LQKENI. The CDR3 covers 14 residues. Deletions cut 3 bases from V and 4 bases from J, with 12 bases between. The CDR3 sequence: CASSPPSGSYGYTF. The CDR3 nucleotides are TGTGCCAGCTCACCCCCCTCAGGGTCCTATGGCTACACCTTC.

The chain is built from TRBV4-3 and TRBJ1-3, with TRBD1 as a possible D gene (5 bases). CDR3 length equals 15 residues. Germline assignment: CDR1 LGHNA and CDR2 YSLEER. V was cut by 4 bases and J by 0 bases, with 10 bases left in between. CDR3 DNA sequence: TGCGCCAGCAGCCCTGACAGACACTCTGGAAACACCATATATTTT. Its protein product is CASSPDRHSGNTIYF.

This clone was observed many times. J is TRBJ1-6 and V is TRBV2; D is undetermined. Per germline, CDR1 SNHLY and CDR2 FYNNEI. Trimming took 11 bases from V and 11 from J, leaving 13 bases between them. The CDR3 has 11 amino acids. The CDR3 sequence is CAGGPAAPLHF. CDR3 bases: TGTGCCGGCGGACCAGCGGCACCCCTCCACTTT.

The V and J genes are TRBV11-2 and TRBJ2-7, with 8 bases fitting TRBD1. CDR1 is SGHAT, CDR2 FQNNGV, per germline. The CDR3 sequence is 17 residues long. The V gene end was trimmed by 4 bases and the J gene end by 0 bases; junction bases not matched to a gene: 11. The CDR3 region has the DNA TGTGCCAGCAGCTGGGGAGGACAGGGATCTCTCTCCTACGAGCAGTACTTC. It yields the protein CASSWGGQGSLSYEQYF. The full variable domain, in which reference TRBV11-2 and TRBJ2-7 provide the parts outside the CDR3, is EAGVAQSPRYKIIEKRQSVAFWCNPISGHATLYWYQQILGQGPKLLIQFQNNGVVDDSQLPKDRFSAERLKGVDSTLKIQPAKLEDSAVYLCASSWGGQGSLSYEQYFGPGTRLTVT.

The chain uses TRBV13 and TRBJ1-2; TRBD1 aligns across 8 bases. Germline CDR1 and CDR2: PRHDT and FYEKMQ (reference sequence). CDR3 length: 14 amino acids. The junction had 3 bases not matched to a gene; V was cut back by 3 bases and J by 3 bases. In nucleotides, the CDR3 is TGTGCCAGCAGCTTGTTGGGACAGGACTATGGCTACACCTTC. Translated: CASSLLGQDYGYTF.

The CDR3 DNA is TGTGCCTGGAGTGTACGGCGGAACTCCTATAATTCACCCCTCCACTTT. Residues: CAWSVRRNSYNSPLHF. The genes are TRBV30 and TRBJ1-6, with D unclear. V dropped 0 bases and J dropped 0 bases, with 9 bases sitting between them. The CDR3 has 16 residues. Germline CDR1 reads GTSNPN; CDR2 reads SVGIG (reference sequence).

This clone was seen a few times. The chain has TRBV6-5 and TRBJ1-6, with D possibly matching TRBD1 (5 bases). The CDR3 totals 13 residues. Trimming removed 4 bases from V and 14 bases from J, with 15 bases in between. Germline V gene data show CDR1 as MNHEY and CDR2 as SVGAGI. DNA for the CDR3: TGTGCCAGCAGTTCGACAGCCCCCAGCACCCTCCACTTT. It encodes CASSSTAPSTLHF.

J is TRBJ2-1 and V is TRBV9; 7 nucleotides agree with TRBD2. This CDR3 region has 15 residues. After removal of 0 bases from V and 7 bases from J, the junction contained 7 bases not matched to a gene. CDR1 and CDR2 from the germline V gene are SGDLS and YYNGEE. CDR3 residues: CASSVEQGAGNEQFF. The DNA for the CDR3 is TGTGCCAGCAGCGTAGAGCAGGGAGCGGGGAATGAGCAGTTCTTC.

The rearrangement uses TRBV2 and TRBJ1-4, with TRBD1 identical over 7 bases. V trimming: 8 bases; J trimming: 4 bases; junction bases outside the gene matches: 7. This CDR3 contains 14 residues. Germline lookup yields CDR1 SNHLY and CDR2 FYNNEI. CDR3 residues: CASGRGLNNEKLFF. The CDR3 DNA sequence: TGTGCCAGCGGTAGGGGGCTAAATAATGAAAAACTGTTTTTT.

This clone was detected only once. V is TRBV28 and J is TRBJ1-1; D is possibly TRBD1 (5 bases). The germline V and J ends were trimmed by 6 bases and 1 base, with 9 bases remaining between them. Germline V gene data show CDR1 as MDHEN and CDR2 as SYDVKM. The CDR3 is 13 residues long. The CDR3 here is CASRTGRNTEAFF. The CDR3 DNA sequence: TGTGCCAGCAGAACAGGAAGGAACACTGAAGCTTTCTTT.

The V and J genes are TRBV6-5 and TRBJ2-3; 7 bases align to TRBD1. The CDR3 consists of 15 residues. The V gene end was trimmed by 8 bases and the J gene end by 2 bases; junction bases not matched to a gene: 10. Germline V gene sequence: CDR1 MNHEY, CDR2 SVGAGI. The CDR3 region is CASGSGQANTDTQYF. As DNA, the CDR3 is TGTGCCAGCGGGTCTGGACAGGCCAACACAGATACGCAGTATTTT.

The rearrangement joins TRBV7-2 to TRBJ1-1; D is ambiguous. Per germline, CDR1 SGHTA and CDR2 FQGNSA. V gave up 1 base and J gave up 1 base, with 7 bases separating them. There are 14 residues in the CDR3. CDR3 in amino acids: CASSLGSGNTEAFF. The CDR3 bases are TGTGCCAGCAGCTTAGGGAGTGGGAACACTGAAGCTTTCTTT. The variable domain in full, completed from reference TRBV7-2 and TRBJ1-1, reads GAGVSQSPSNKVTEKGKDVELRCDPISGHTALYWYRQSLGQGLEFLIYFQGNSAPDKSGLPSDRFSAERTGGSVSTLTIQRTQQEDSAVYLCASSLGSGNTEAFFGQGTRLTVV.

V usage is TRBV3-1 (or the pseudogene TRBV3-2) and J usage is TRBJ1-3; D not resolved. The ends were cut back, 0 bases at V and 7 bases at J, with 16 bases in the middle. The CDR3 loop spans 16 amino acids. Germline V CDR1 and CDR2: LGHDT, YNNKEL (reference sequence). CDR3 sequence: CASSQEVRASSNTIYF. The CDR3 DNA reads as TGTGCCAGCAGCCAAGAAGTGCGGGCGTCCAGTAACACCATATATTTT.

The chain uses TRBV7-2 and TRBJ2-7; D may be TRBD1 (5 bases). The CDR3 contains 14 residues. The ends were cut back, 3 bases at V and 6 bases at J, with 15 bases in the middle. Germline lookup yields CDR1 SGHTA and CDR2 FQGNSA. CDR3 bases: TGTGCCAGCAGCTTCCAGCAGGGTTCGTTCGAGCAGTACTTC. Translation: CASSFQQGSFEQYF.

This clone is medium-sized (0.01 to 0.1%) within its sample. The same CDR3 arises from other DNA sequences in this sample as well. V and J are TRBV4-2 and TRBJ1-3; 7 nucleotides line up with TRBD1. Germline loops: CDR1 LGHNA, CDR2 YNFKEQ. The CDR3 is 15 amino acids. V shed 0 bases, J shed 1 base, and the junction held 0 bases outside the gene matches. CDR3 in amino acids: CASSQEDRSGNTIYF. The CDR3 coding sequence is TGTGCCAGCAGCCAAGAGGACAGGTCTGGAAACACCATATATTTT.

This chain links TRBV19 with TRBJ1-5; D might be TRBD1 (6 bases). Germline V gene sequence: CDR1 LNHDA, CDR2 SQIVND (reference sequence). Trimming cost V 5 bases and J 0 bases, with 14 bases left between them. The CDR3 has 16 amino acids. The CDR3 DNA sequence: TGTGCCAGTAGTGGCCAGGGGATTTCTAGCAATCAGCCCCAGCATTTT. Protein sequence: CASSGQGISSNQPQHF.

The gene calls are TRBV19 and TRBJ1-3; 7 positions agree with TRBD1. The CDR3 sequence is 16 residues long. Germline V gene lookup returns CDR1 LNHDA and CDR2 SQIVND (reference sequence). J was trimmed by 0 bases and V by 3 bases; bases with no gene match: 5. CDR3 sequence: CASSMTGQASGNTIYF. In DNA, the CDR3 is TGTGCCAGTAGTATGACCGGACAGGCCTCTGGAAACACCATATATTTT. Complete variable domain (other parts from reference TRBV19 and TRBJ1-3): DGGITQSPKYLFRKEGQNVTLSCEQNLNHDAMYWYRQDPGQGLRLIYYSQIVNDFQKGDIAEGYSVSREKKESFPLTVTSAQKNPTAFYLCASSMTGQASGNTIYFGEGSWLTVV.

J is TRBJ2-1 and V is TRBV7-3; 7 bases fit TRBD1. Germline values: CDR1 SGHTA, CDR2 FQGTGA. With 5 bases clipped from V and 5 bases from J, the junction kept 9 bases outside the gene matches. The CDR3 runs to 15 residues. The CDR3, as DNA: TGTGCCAGCAGCCCTTGGACAGGCGTTAACAATGAGCAGTTCTTC. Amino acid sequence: CASSPWTGVNNEQFF. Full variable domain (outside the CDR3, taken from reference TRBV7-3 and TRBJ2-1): GAGVSQTPSNKVTEKGKYVELRCDPISGHTALYWYRQSLGQGPEFLIYFQGTGAADDSGLPNDRFFAVRPEGSVSTLKIQRTERGDSAVYLCASSPWTGVNNEQFFGPGTRLTVL.

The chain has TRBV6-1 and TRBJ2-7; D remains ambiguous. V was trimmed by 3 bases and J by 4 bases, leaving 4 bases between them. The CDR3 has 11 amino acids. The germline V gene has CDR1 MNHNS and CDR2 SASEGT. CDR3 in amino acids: CASSDVYEQYF. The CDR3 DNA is TGTGCCAGCAGTGATGTATACGAGCAGTACTTC.

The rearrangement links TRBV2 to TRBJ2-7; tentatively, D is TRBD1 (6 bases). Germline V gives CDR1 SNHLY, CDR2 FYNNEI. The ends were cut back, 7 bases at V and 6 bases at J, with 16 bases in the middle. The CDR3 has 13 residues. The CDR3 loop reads CASNIDRSGEQYF. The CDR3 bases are TGTGCCAGCAACATAGACAGGTCGGGCGAGCAGTACTTC.

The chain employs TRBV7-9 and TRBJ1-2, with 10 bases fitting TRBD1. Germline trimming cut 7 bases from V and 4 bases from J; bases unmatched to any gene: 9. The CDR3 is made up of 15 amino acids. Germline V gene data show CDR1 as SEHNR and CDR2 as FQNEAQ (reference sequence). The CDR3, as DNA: TGTGCCAGCATCACCCGGGACAGGGGCTTCTATGGCTACACCTTC. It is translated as CASITRDRGFYGYTF.

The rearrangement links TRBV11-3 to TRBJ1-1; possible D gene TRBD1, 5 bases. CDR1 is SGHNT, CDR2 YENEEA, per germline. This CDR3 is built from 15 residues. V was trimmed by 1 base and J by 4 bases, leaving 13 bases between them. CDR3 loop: CASSLVSGTGTEAFF. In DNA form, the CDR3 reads TGTGCCAGCAGCTTAGTATCAGGGACTGGCACTGAAGCTTTCTTT.

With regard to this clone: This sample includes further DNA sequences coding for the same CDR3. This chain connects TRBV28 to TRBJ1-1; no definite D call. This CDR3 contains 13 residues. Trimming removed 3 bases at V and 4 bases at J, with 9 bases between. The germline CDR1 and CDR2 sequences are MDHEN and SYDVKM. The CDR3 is CASSFGGGTEAFF. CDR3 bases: TGTGCCAGCAGTTTCGGCGGCGGCACTGAAGCTTTCTTT.

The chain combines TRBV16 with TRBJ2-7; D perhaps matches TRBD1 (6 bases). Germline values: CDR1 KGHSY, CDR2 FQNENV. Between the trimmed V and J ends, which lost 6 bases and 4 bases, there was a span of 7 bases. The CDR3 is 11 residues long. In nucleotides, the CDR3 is TGTGCCAGCAGGCAGGGGTACGAGCAGTACTTC. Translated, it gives CASRQGYEQYF.

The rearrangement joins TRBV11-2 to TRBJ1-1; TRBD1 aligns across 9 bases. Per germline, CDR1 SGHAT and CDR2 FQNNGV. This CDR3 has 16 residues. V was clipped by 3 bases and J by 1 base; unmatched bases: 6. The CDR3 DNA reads TGTGCCAGCAGCTTCCGGGACAGGGCTCGGAACACTGAAGCTTTCTTT. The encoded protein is CASSFRDRARNTEAFF.

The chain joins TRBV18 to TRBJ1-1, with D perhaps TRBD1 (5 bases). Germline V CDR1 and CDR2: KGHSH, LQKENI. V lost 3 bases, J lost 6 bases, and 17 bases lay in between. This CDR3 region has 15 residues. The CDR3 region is CASSPGGAVGAEAFF. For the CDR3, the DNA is TGTGCCAGCTCACCGGGAGGGGCAGTAGGGGCTGAAGCTTTCTTT.

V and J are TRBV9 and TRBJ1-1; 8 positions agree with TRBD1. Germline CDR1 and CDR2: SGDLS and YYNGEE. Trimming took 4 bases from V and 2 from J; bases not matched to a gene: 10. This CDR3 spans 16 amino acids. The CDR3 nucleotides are TGTGCCAGCAGCCCCCGAGTGGGACAGGTTAACACTGAAGCTTTCTTT. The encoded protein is CASSPRVGQVNTEAFF.

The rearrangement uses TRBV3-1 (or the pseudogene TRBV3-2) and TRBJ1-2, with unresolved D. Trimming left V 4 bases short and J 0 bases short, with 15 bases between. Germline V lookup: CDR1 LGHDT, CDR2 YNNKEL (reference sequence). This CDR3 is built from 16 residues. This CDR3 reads CASSPEVRGSNYGYTF. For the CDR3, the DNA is TGTGCCAGCAGCCCCGAGGTCCGGGGATCTAACTATGGCTACACCTTC.